This is a list of T cell receptor beta chains from one sample in a study of T cell repertoires in ileal Crohn's disease. Assay: immunoSEQ multiplex PCR; the TCRdb copy retains only in-frame clones and omits some. The sample lists about 62,000 clones; about 88% were seen once. Sequencing was carried out using ileal tissue. These receptors came from an adult with Crohn's disease. The CDR3 runs from the conserved cysteine through the conserved F or W. D genes are given only for firm matches. Some rows mark clone size as missing; the rest say once, few, many or name a class of expanded clone.

v_gene,d_gene,j_gene,abundance,len,CDR3aa,CDR3nt
TRBV11-2,.,TRBJ2-7,.,19,CASSHMGQANTAIPYEQYF,TGTGCCAGCAGCCATATGGGGCAGGCCAATACGGCGATACCCTACGAGCAGTACTTC
TRBV5-6,.,TRBJ1-4,.,19,CASSLVSLVLSSTNEKLFF,TGTGCCAGCAGCTTGGTAAGTTTGGTTTTGAGCTCAACTAATGAAAAACTGTTTTTT
TRBV5-1,.,TRBJ1-4,.,14,CASSLEPGEEKLFF,TGCGCCAGCAGCTTAGAACCCGGGGAAGAAAAACTGTTTTTT
TRBV10-2,TRBD2,TRBJ2-3,.,15,CASRRTSGATDTQYF,TGCGCCAGCAGAAGGACTAGCGGGGCCACAGATACGCAGTATTTT
TRBV4-1,.,TRBJ1-5,.,17,CASSHELNRDNNQPQHF,TGCGCCAGCAGCCACGAGCTCAACCGGGACAACAATCAGCCCCAGCATTTT
TRBV27,.,TRBJ2-5,.,13,CASSYWRGETQYF,TGTGCCAGCAGTTATTGGAGAGGAGAGACCCAGTACTTC
TRBV20-1,.,TRBJ2-1,.,11,CSAGGSDEQFF,TGCAGTGCAGGGGGTAGCGATGAGCAGTTCTTC
TRBV14,.,TRBJ1-5,.,15,CASSQGRRVNQPQHF,TGTGCCAGCAGCCAAGGGAGACGGGTCAATCAGCCCCAGCATTTT
TRBV19,.,TRBJ1-5,.,16,CASSIVLNRGNQPQHF,TGTGCCAGTAGTATAGTCCTCAACCGGGGTAATCAGCCCCAGCATTTT
TRBV11-2,.,TRBJ2-7,.,13,CASSRMGAYEQYF,TGTGCCAGCAGCCGAATGGGAGCCTACGAGCAGTACTTC
TRBV6-5,.,TRBJ2-1,.,15,CASRPTVSSYNEQFF,TGTGCCAGCAGGCCTACTGTTAGCTCCTACAATGAGCAGTTCTTC
TRBV7-2,.,TRBJ1-2,.,13,CASSLGQNRGYTF,TGTGCCAGCAGCCTAGGACAGAATCGTGGCTACACCTTC
TRBV2,.,TRBJ2-7,.,13,CASIPGAGYEQYF,TGTGCCAGCATCCCCGGTGCAGGCTACGAGCAGTACTTC
TRBV7-9,TRBD2,TRBJ2-1,few,15,CASTPLAGAGNEQFF,TGTGCCAGCACCCCACTAGCGGGAGCGGGGAATGAGCAGTTCTTC
TRBV4-1,TRBD1,TRBJ2-3,.,17,CASSPRQGRGSAGTQYF,TGCGCCAGCAGCCCGCGACAGGGTAGGGGATCAGCAGGTACGCAGTATTTT
TRBV13,.,TRBJ1-5,.,17,CASSLGRGPLSNQPQHF,TGTGCCAGCAGCTTAGGCCGTGGTCCCCTAAGCAATCAGCCCCAGCATTTT
TRBV13,.,TRBJ2-1,.,13,CASSVGPSNEQFF,TGTGCCAGCAGCGTAGGTCCCTCGAATGAGCAGTTCTTC
TRBV5-4,TRBD2,TRBJ2-5,.,16,CASSSQVAGGVETQYF,TGTGCCAGCAGCTCCCAAGTAGCGGGAGGGGTAGAGACCCAGTACTTC
TRBV28,.,TRBJ1-5,.,15,CASSSPTVSDQPQHF,TGTGCCAGCAGTTCGCCGACAGTCTCCGATCAGCCCCAGCATTTT